These 24 T cell receptor beta chains originate from one sample sequenced in a study of T cell repertoires in ileal Crohn's disease. Stated time point: inflamed ileum from the surgical specimen. Profiled with immunoSEQ multiplex PCR; TCRdb holds only in-frame clones, not every one. The table has around 11,000 clones, roughly 84% seen once. The sequenced material came from ileal tissue. Receptors were obtained from an adult with Crohn's disease.

This clone was observed a single time. CDR3 sequence: CASSLVLGSRYEQFF. The CDR3 DNA reads as TGTGCCAGCAGTTTAGTTCTCGGTTCGAGGTATGAGCAGTTCTTC. This chain joins TRBV27 and TRBJ2-1; D uncertain. There are 15 residues in the CDR3. Germline values: CDR1 MNHEY, CDR2 SMNVEV (reference sequence). V lost 2 bases and J lost 8, with 16 bases in between.

V usage is TRBV2 and J usage is TRBJ2-5; D gene uncertain. There are 14 residues in the CDR3. Trimming removed 7 bases at V and 5 bases at J, with 17 bases between. From germline, CDR1 is SNHLY and CDR2 FYNNEI. Here the CDR3 reads CASTNDPYQETQYF. DNA of the CDR3: TGTGCCAGCACCAACGACCCGTATCAGGAGACCCAGTACTTC.

The rearrangement uses TRBV4-2 and TRBJ2-3; D call uncertain. The V end was cut by 0 bases, the J end by 1 base, with 11 bases between. The CDR3 is made up of 16 amino acids. Germline lookup yields CDR1 LGHNA and CDR2 YNFKEQ. For the CDR3, the DNA is TGTGCCAGCAGCCAAGAGCGAGCTTCGGGCACAGATACGCAGTATTTT. Protein sequence: CASSQERASGTDTQYF.

The genes are TRBV5-1 and TRBJ1-2; D is possibly TRBD1 (5 bases). The germline gives CDR1 SGHRS, CDR2 YFSETQ. V shed 0 bases and J shed 4 bases, with 13 bases lying between them. The CDR3 loop spans 15 amino acids. The CDR3 reads CASSLGGSRVYGYTF. The CDR3 DNA is TGCGCCAGCAGCTTGGGGGGCTCCAGGGTCTATGGCTACACCTTC.

This sequence joins TRBV5-5 and TRBJ1-1; no clear D gene. Per the germline V gene, CDR1 is SGHKS and CDR2 is YYEKEE (reference sequence). This CDR3 is built from 14 residues. V gave up 4 bases and J gave up 3 bases, with 13 bases separating them. The CDR3 loop is CASSRMLRDTEAFF. Written as DNA, the CDR3 is TGTGCCAGCAGCCGTATGCTAAGGGACACTGAAGCTTTCTTT.

The chain joins TRBV6-5 to TRBJ2-3; D uncertain. Germline V gene lookup returns CDR1 MNHEY and CDR2 SVGAGI. V was clipped by 2 bases and J by 5 bases, with 8 bases between them. This CDR3 spans 13 amino acids. The chain's CDR3 is CASSYGPQDTQYF. As DNA, the CDR3 is TGTGCCAGCAGTTACGGCCCTCAAGATACGCAGTATTTT.

This chain links TRBV27 with TRBJ1-5, with D possibly being TRBD1 (6 bases). V lost 3 bases and J 6 bases, leaving 12 bases between the germline ends. This CDR3 contains 14 residues. Germline CDR1 MNHEY, CDR2 SMNVEV (reference sequence). The CDR3 DNA reads as TGTGCCAGCAGTTTCGGGGGGGCAGGTCAGCCCCAGCATTTT. This encodes CASSFGGAGQPQHF.

The chain combines TRBV5-6 with TRBJ2-1, with TRBD2 matching 9 bases. V lost 4 bases and J lost 5; bases outside the gene matches: 10. This CDR3 comprises 16 residues. CDR1 and CDR2 (germline): SGHDT, YYEEEE. CDR3 in amino acids: CASSRGSGRNHNEQFF. In DNA, the CDR3 is TGTGCCAGCAGCCGAGGTAGCGGGAGAAACCACAATGAGCAGTTCTTC.

V gene TRBV9 combines with J gene TRBJ2-3, with 9 nucleotides matching TRBD2. The V gene's germline CDR1 is SGDLS and CDR2 YYNGEE. V dropped 0 bases and J dropped 7; count of bases not matched to a gene: 12. CDR3 length: 17 amino acids. CDR3 sequence (DNA): TGTGCCAGCAGCGTAGGTCCTAGCGGGGACTTGGGAAATACGCAGTATTTT. Its protein is CASSVGPSGDLGNTQYF.

This chain joins TRBV2 and TRBJ2-3; 9 nucleotides line up with TRBD1. V lost 6 bases, J lost 1 base, and 2 bases stayed unmatched. This CDR3 is 14 amino acids long. CDR1 is SNHLY, CDR2 FYNNEI, per germline. CDR3 nucleotide sequence: TGTGCCAGCAGGAGGGACAGGGGCACAGATACGCAGTATTTT. This sequence encodes CASRRDRGTDTQYF.

The V and J genes are TRBV6-1 and TRBJ2-2, with D uncertain. Germline V lookup: CDR1 MNHNS, CDR2 SASEGT. This CDR3 has 14 residues. V shed 4 bases and J shed 5 bases, with 11 bases lying between them. In DNA, the CDR3 is TGTGCCAGCAGTGTAAGGGCATCAACCGGGGAGCTGTTTTTT. This gives the protein CASSVRASTGELFF.

In this sample, this clone is medium-sized (0.01 to 0.1%). The V gene is TRBV19, the J gene TRBJ1-5; D call uncertain. The CDR3 is 15 residues long. Trimming left V 7 bases short and J 5 bases short, with 18 bases between. CDR1 and CDR2 from the germline V gene are LNHDA and SQIVND (reference sequence). Here the CDR3 reads CASKGVGTTYQPQHF. CDR3 DNA sequence: TGTGCCAGTAAAGGAGTCGGAACAACTTATCAGCCCCAGCATTTT.

The chain has TRBV4-2 and TRBJ2-5, with 10 bases fitting TRBD2. Per germline, CDR1 LGHNA and CDR2 YNFKEQ. Trimming at V came to 0 bases and at J to 4 bases, leaving 11 bases not matched to a gene. This CDR3 has 18 amino acids. The DNA for the CDR3 is TGTGCCAGCAGCCAAGATAGTAGAAAAGCGGGAGGGACAGAGACCCAGTACTTC. As protein: CASSQDSRKAGGTETQYF.

This rearrangement joins TRBV5-1 to TRBJ1-3; the D gene is possibly TRBD1 (5 bases). Deletions cut 2 bases from V and 0 bases from J, with 9 bases between. The CDR3 totals 15 residues. The germline gives CDR1 SGHRS, CDR2 YFSETQ. This CDR3 reads CASSFEGVSGNTIYF. CDR3 DNA sequence: TGCGCCAGCAGCTTCGAAGGGGTCTCTGGAAACACCATATATTTT.

The CDR3 nucleotides read TGTGCCAGCAGCCTCTCGGGACACCTCTACGAGCAGTACGTC. Protein sequence: CASSLSGHLYEQYV. The chain joins TRBV7-9 to TRBJ2-7; perhaps TRBD1 as D (6 bases). The CDR3 runs to 14 residues. Trimming removed 5 bases at V and 3 bases at J, with 14 bases between. Germline CDR1 is SEHNR and CDR2 is FQNEAQ (reference sequence).

J is TRBJ2-3 and V is TRBV7-2; D ambiguous. CDR1 and CDR2 from the germline V gene are SGHTA and FQGNSA. V gave up 4 bases and J gave up 2 bases, with 10 bases separating them. This CDR3 region has 14 residues. The CDR3 loop reads CASSWVTFTDTQYF. The DNA for the CDR3 is TGTGCCAGCAGCTGGGTAACCTTCACAGATACGCAGTATTTT.

The chain combines TRBV29-1 with TRBJ2-3, with 11 positions matching TRBD1. CDR3 length equals 13 residues. V dropped 6 bases and J dropped 5; count of bases not matched to a gene: 4. CDR1 is SQVTM and CDR2 is ANQGSEA in the germline V gene. The CDR3, as DNA: TGCAGCGTCACCGGGACAGGGGGAGATACGCAGTATTTT. Translating it yields CSVTGTGGDTQYF.

The J gene is TRBJ1-2, the V gene TRBV7-2; TRBD1 might be the D (5 bases). Germline V lookup: CDR1 SGHTA, CDR2 FQGNSA. The CDR3 runs to 12 residues. V shed 5 bases and J shed 5 bases, with 9 bases lying between them. This chain's CDR3 is CASSLRGYGYTF. CDR3 nucleotides: TGTGCCAGCAGCCTCCGGGGGTATGGCTACACCTTC.

This chain connects TRBV30 to TRBJ1-1; tentatively, D is TRBD1 (5 bases). CDR3 length: 13 amino acids. The ends were cut back, 2 bases at V and 6 bases at J, with 13 bases in the middle. The germline CDR1 and CDR2 sequences are GTSNPN and SVGIG (reference sequence). CDR3 sequence (DNA): TGTGCCTGGAGTAAACGGGGGGTGGCTGAAGCTTTCTTT. Its translation: CAWSKRGVAEAFF.

In this sample, this clone turned up once. This CDR3 is CASSVDGGKAFF. CDR3 coding DNA: TGTGCCAGCAGCGTAGATGGCGGGAAAGCTTTCTTT. The V and J genes are TRBV9 and TRBJ1-1; no definite D call. Trimming removed 0 bases at V and 9 bases at J, with 9 bases between. Germline assignment: CDR1 SGDLS and CDR2 YYNGEE. There are 12 residues in the CDR3.

The V call is TRBV18, the J call TRBJ2-1; D is undetermined. CDR3 size: 15 residues. Trimming shortened V by 4 bases and J by 6 bases, and 16 bases separated the two germline ends. CDR1 and CDR2 from the germline V gene are KGHSH and LQKENI. The CDR3 loop is CASSRIPDTLNEQFF. The CDR3 nucleotides are TGTGCCAGCTCACGAATCCCTGACACCCTCAATGAGCAGTTCTTC.

This sequence joins TRBV7-2 and TRBJ1-5; D ambiguous. Per germline, CDR1 SGHTA and CDR2 FQGNSA. V lost 6 bases and J lost 4, with 7 bases in between. CDR3 length: 12 amino acids. The CDR3 sequence: CASSRGNQPQHF. Here the CDR3 DNA reads TGTGCCAGCAGTCGCGGGAATCAGCCCCAGCATTTT.

The chain is built from TRBV4-2 and TRBJ2-1, with 7 positions matching TRBD2. This CDR3 spans 19 amino acids. Germline trimming cut 0 bases from V and 2 bases from J; bases unmatched to any gene: 13. Germline V gene sequence: CDR1 LGHNA, CDR2 YNFKEQ. CDR3 bases: TGTGCCAGCAGCCAAGATCACCCTTCCGCCGGGACTACCTACAATGAGCAGTTCTTC. It translates to CASSQDHPSAGTTYNEQFF.

The chain is built from TRBV25-1 and TRBJ2-1; TRBD2 matches 14 bases. After removal of 11 bases from V and 6 bases from J, the junction contained 3 bases not matched to a gene. CDR1 MGHDK and CDR2 SYGVNS come from the germline V gene. This CDR3 region has 13 residues. CDR3 in amino acids: CAVGTSGSNEQFF. The CDR3 bases are TGTGCCGTGGGGACTAGCGGGAGCAATGAGCAGTTCTTC.